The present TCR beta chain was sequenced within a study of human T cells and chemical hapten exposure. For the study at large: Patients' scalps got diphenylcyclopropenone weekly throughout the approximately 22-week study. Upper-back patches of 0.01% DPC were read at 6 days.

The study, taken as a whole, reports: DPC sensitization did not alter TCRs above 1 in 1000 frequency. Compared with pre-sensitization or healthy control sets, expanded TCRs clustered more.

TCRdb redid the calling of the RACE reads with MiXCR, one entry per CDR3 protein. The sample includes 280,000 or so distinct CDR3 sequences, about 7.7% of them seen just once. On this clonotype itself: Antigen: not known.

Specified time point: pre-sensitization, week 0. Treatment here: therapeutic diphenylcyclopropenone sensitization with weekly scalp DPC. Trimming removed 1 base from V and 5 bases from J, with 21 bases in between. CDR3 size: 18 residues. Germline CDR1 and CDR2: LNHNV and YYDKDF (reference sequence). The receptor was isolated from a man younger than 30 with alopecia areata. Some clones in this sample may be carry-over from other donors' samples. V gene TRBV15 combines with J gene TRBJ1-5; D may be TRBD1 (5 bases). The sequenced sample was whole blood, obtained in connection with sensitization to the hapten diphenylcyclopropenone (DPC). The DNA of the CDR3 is TGTGCCACCAGCAGAGTATTTGGGGGAGACAGTAGGTATCAGCCCCAGCATTTT. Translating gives CATSRVFGGDSRYQPQHF.